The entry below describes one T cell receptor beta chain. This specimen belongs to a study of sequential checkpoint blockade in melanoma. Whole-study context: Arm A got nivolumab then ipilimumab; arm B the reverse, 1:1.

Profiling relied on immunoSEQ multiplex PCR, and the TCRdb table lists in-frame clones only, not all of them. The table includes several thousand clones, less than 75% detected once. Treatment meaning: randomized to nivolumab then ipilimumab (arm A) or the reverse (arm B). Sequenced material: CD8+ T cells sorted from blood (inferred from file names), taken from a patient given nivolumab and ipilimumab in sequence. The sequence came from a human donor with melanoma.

The CDR3: CASTANGVNTEAFF. The CDR3 coding sequence is TGTGCCAGTACCGCTAACGGGGTGAACACTGAAGCTTTCTTT. The chain uses TRBV19 and TRBJ1-1; no firm D call. Trimming pared 7 bases from V and 0 bases from J, leaving 12 bases between. CDR1 is LNHDA and CDR2 is SQIVND in the germline V gene (reference sequence). This CDR3 is 14 amino acids long. The variable domain in full, completed from reference TRBV19 and TRBJ1-1, reads DGGITQSPKYLFRKEGQNVTLSCEQNLNHDAMYWYRQDPGQGLRLIYYSQIVNDFQKGDIAEGYSVSREKKESFPLTVTSAQKNPTAFYLCASTANGVNTEAFFGQGTRLTVV.